A selection of T cell receptor beta chains follows, all from one sample in a study of cytomegalovirus exposure and HLA in healthy donors. Generated by immunoSEQ multiplex PCR, the TCRdb table keeps only in-frame clones and is missing some. The sample yields over 100,000 clones, just under 75% seen once. The source material was PBMCs. These receptors were obtained from a human donor in good health. CDR3s include the opening cysteine and the closing phenylalanine or tryptophan. Each record gives: V gene, J gene, D gene, clone size, CDR3 protein, CDR3 DNA. The D gene is left open where the match is weak. Size is omitted from some rows. Given values are once, few, many or a class for expanded clones.

>TRBV29-1|TRBJ2-5|TRBD1|NA
CSAHRGPQETQYF
TGCAGCGCCCACAGGGGGCCCCAAGAGACCCAGTACTTC
>TRBV19|TRBJ1-6|TRBD1|NA
CASSAGRQGATSPLHF
TGTGCCAGTAGTGCCGGTCGACAGGGGGCTACTTCACCCCTCCACTTT
>TRBV6-5|TRBJ1-5|NA|NA
CASSSRGGYNQPQHF
TGTGCCAGCAGTTCGCGGGGGGGATACAATCAGCCCCAGCATTTT
>TRBV19|TRBJ1-1|TRBD1|NA
CASRDSDRGMNTEAFF
TGTGCCAGTAGGGATTCAGACAGGGGTATGAACACTGAAGCTTTCTTT
>TRBV28|TRBJ2-1|TRBD1|once
CASHTGGYNEQFF
TGTGCCAGTCATACAGGGGGATACAATGAGCAGTTCTTC
>TRBV19|TRBJ2-5|TRBD2|once
CASSIDRGGAHETQYF
TGTGCCAGTAGTATTGATCGCGGGGGGGCCCATGAGACCCAGTACTTC
>TRBV4-3|TRBJ2-7|NA|NA
CASSQEFNSPYEQYF
TGCGCCAGCAGCCAAGAGTTCAACAGTCCCTACGAGCAGTACTTC
>TRBV7-3|TRBJ2-5|TRBD1|NA
CASSLRDRGHETQYF
TGTGCCAGCAGCTTAAGGGACAGGGGGCATGAGACCCAGTACTTC
>TRBV7-5|TRBJ1-2|NA|NA
CVRSLERPHYGYTF
TGTGTCAGAAGCTTAGAGCGGCCCCACTATGGCTACACCTTC
>TRBV28|TRBJ1-1|TRBD1|few
CASRDRAVRSTEAFF
TGTGCCAGCAGAGACAGGGCGGTACGGTCCACTGAAGCTTTCTTT
>TRBV7-6|TRBJ2-3|TRBD2|NA
CASSPTSGTRTDTQYF
TGTGCCAGCAGCCCGACTAGCGGGACGCGGACAGATACGCAGTATTTT
>TRBV7-6|TRBJ2-7|TRBD1|NA
CASSFGTGSYEQYF
TGTGCCAGCAGCTTTGGGACAGGGAGTTACGAGCAGTACTTC
>TRBV15|TRBJ2-7|NA|NA
CATSRDQSILHF
TGTGCCACCAGCAGAGATCAAAGCATTTTGCACTTC
>TRBV25-1|TRBJ2-7|NA|NA
CASSSGYEQYF
TGTGCCAGCAGTTCAGGATACGAGCAGTACTTC
>TRBV11-1|TRBJ2-3|TRBD1|NA
CASSLAGQATSTDTQYF
TGTGCCAGCAGCTTAGCGGGACAGGCCACTAGCACAGATACGCAGTATTTT
>TRBV7-6|TRBJ1-2|TRBD1|few
CASSSGTGANYGYTF
TGTGCCAGCAGCTCGGGGACAGGGGCTAACTATGGCTACACCTTC
>TRBV7-2|TRBJ2-5|NA|once
CASSLEVAVGETQYF
TGTGCCAGCAGCTTAGAAGTAGCGGTAGGAGAGACCCAGTACTTC
>TRBV6-5|TRBJ1-2|TRBD1|NA
CASSYLQGQGVLGYTF
TGTGCCAGCAGTTACCTTCAGGGACAGGGGGTGCTTGGCTACACCTTC
>TRBV14|TRBJ1-4|NA|NA
CASSQITVATNEKLFF
TGTGCCAGCAGCCAAATAACGGTTGCAACTAATGAAAAACTGTTTTTT
>TRBV6-6|TRBJ2-1|NA|NA
CASSTVDEQFF
TGTGCCAGCAGTACCGTAGATGAGCAGTTCTTC
>TRBV11-2|TRBJ2-5|TRBD1|NA
CASSFSGGRETQYF
TGTGCCAGCAGCTTCTCAGGGGGCCGGGAGACCCAGTACTTC
>TRBV16|TRBJ2-2|TRBD2|few
CASSQVSGKPSGELFF
TGTGCCAGCAGCCAAGTGAGCGGGAAGCCCTCCGGGGAGCTGTTTTTT
>TRBV27|TRBJ2-7|TRBD2|once
CASSSTSGSRYYYEQYF
TGTGCCAGCAGTTCTACTAGCGGGAGTAGGTACTACTACGAGCAGTACTTC
>TRBV5-4|TRBJ2-1|TRBD1|NA
CASSPRDRGDNEQFF
TGTGCCAGCAGCCCTCGGGACAGGGGTGACAATGAGCAGTTCTTC
>TRBV13|TRBJ2-7|NA|NA
CASSELGRGIRSYEQYF
TGTGCCAGCAGCGAACTCGGCCGCGGGATTAGGTCCTACGAGCAGTACTTC
>TRBV2|TRBJ1-4|NA|NA
CASSIPGSFIEKLFF
TGTGCCAGCAGTATCCCAGGGTCTTTCATTGAAAAACTGTTTTTT
>TRBV18|TRBJ1-5|TRBD1|NA
CASSPGQGMVSNQPQHF
TGTGCCAGCTCGCCGGGACAGGGAATGGTCAGCAATCAGCCCCAGCATTTT
>TRBV5-1|TRBJ2-5|NA|NA
CASSSRASSSGETQYF
TGCGCCAGCAGCTCGAGGGCGAGCTCATCGGGGGAGACCCAGTACTTC
>TRBV4-3|TRBJ2-7|TRBD1|NA
CASSQEGTVGAYEQYF
TGCGCCAGCAGCCAAGAAGGGACAGTAGGAGCCTACGAGCAGTACTTC
>TRBV5-1|TRBJ2-7|TRBD2|NA
CASGEGLGRTYEQYF
TGCGCCAGCGGGGAGGGGCTGGGTCGAACCTACGAGCAGTACTTC
>TRBV11-1|TRBJ1-1|NA|NA
CASSFQGMATEAFF
TGTGCCAGCAGCTTCCAGGGGATGGCGACTGAAGCTTTCTTT
>TRBV7-8|TRBJ2-2|NA|NA
CASSGREDTGSGELFF
TGTGCCAGCAGCGGCCGGGAAGACACAGGGTCCGGGGAGCTGTTTTTT
>TRBV7-2|TRBJ1-5|TRBD1|NA
CASSDTGGRQPQHF
TGTGCCAGCAGTGATACAGGGGGGCGTCAGCCCCAGCATTTT
>TRBV6-5|TRBJ1-2|NA|NA
CASSSTGGTHYGYTF
TGTGCCAGCAGTTCAACCGGGGGGACCCACTATGGCTACACCTTC
>TRBV30|TRBJ1-5|TRBD1|NA
CAWGQGGGNQPQHF
TGTGCCTGGGGACAGGGTGGCGGCAATCAGCCCCAGCATTTT
>TRBV18|TRBJ2-2|TRBD1|NA
CASSPQGASNTGELFF
TGTGCCAGCTCACCGCAGGGGGCTTCGAACACCGGGGAGCTGTTTTTT
>TRBV5-1|TRBJ2-2|TRBD1|NA
CASSWRDRGGTGELFF
TGCGCCAGCAGCTGGAGGGACAGGGGAGGCACCGGGGAGCTGTTTTTT
>TRBV18|TRBJ2-5|TRBD2|NA
CASSRTSGSLETQYF
TGTGCCAGCTCAAGGACTAGCGGGAGTCTAGAGACCCAGTACTTC
>TRBV7-2|TRBJ1-5|NA|NA
CASSALGTNQPQHF
TGTGCCAGCAGCGCGCTCGGGACAAATCAGCCCCAGCATTTT
>TRBV2|TRBJ1-5|TRBD1|NA
CASSDSKLGGTGAFRDQPQHF
TGTGCCAGCAGTGACAGTAAGCTTGGGGGGACAGGGGCCTTTAGGGATCAGCCCCAGCATTTT
>TRBV4-3|TRBJ1-2|NA|NA
CASSQDRVNYGYTF
TGCGCCAGCAGCCAAGACAGGGTGAACTATGGCTACACCTTC
>TRBV9|TRBJ1-2|TRBD1|NA
CASSVAQGYGYTF
TGTGCCAGCAGCGTAGCACAGGGGTATGGCTACACCTTC
>TRBV2|TRBJ1-1|TRBD1|NA
CASSYTGGGTEAFF
TGTGCCAGCAGTTATACAGGGGGGGGCACTGAAGCTTTCTTT
>TRBV7-8|TRBJ2-6|NA|NA
CASSLAVARSSGANVLTF
TGTGCCAGCAGCTTAGCCGTGGCCAGATCCTCTGGGGCCAACGTCCTGACTTTC
>TRBV10-1|TRBJ1-1|NA|few
CASRSRDLEAFF
TGCGCCAGCAGGTCCAGGGATTTAGAAGCTTTCTTT
>TRBV28|TRBJ2-2|TRBD1|NA
CASGMIRGLGGGELFF
TGTGCCAGCGGCATGATTAGGGGGCTTGGTGGCGGGGAGCTGTTTTTT
>TRBV28|TRBJ2-5|TRBD2|few
CASSFGREETQYF
TGTGCCAGCAGTTTCGGGAGGGAGGAGACCCAGTACTTC
>TRBV30|TRBJ2-1|TRBD2|NA
CAWIVGRDDEQFF
TGTGCCTGGATTGTTGGGAGGGATGATGAGCAGTTCTTC
>TRBV4-3|TRBJ1-1|NA|NA
CASSQPPGHRSTEAFF
TGCGCCAGCAGCCAACCACCAGGACACAGGTCTACTGAAGCTTTCTTT
>TRBV5-6|TRBJ2-3|NA|NA
CASSLGDGTDTQYF
TGTGCCAGCAGCTTAGGGGATGGAACAGATACGCAGTATTTT
>TRBV29-1|TRBJ1-2|TRBD1|NA
CSAWDRNNYGYTF
TGCAGCGCTTGGGACAGAAATAACTATGGCTACACCTTC
>TRBV7-8|TRBJ2-5|TRBD1|NA
CASSLGTGGRETQYF
TGTGCCAGCAGCTTAGGGACAGGGGGGCGGGAGACCCAGTACTTC